The clone carrying this TCR beta chain was counted only a few times. Its antigen is currently unknown. The record originates from a study of human T cells and chemical hapten exposure. Study outcomes and limitations: PT1 expanded TCR counts correlated positively with patch test score.

TCRdb fed the RACE reads into MiXCR, producing one record per CDR3 protein. The table includes 56,000 or so distinct CDR3 sequences, approximately 9.6% detected once. Time point noted: pre-sensitization, week 0. Noted treatment: therapeutic diphenylcyclopropenone sensitization with weekly scalp DPC. The authors' total RNA extraction used unfractionated whole blood. Germline loops: CDR1 MNHNY, CDR2 SVGAGI (reference sequence). V dropped 5 bases and J dropped 2; count of bases not matched to a gene: 5. This CDR3 region has 16 residues. Material: whole blood, obtained in connection with sensitization to the hapten diphenylcyclopropenone (DPC). The source is a woman in her twenties or thirties with alopecia areata. Some clones in this sample may be carry-over from other donors' samples. The chain joins TRBV6-6 to TRBJ2-6; 8 positions agree with TRBD1. The CDR3 region has the DNA TGTGCCAGCAGTATCATACAGGGGGCTGGGGCCAACGTCCTGACTTTC. Protein sequence: CASSIIQGAGANVLTF.